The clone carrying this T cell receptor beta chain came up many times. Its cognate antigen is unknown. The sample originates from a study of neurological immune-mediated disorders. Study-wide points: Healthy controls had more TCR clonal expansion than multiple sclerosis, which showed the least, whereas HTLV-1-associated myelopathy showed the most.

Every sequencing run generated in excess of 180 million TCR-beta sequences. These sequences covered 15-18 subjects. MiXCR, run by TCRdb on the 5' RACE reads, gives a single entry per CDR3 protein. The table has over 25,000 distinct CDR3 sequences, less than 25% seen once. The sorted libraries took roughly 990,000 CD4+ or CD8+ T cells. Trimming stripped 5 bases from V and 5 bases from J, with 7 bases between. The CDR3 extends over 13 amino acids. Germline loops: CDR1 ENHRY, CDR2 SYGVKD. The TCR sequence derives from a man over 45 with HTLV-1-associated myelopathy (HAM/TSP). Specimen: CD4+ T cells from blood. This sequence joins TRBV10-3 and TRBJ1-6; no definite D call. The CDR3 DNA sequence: TGTGCCATCAGTCGGACGGATAATTCACCCCTCCACTTT. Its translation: CAISRTDNSPLHF.